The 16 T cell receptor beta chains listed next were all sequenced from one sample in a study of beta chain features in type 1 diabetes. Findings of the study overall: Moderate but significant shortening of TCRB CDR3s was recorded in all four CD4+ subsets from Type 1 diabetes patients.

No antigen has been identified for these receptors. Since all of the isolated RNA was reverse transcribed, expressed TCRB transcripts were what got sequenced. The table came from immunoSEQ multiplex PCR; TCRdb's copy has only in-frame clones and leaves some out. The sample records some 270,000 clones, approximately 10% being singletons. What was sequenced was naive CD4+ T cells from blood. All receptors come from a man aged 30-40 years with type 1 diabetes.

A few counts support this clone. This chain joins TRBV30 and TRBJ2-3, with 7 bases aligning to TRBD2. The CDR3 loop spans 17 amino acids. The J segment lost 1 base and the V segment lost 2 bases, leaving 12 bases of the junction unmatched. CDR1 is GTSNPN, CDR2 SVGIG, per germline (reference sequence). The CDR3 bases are TGTGCCTGGAGTACTGGGGGGGGAGCTCGAGGCACAGATACGCAGTATTTT. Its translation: CAWSTGGGARGTDTQYF.

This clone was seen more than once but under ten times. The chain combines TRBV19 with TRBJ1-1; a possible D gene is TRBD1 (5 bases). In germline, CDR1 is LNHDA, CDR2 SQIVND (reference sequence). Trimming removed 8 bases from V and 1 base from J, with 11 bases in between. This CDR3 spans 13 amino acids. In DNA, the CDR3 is TGTGCCAGTCGTAATCAGGGGAACACTGAAGCTTTCTTT. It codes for CASRNQGNTEAFF.

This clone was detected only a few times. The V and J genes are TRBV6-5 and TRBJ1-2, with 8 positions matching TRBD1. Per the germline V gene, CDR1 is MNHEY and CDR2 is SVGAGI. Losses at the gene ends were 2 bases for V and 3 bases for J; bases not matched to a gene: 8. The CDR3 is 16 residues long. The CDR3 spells CASSYSGTGQHYGYTF. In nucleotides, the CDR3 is TGTGCCAGCAGTTACAGCGGGACAGGCCAGCACTATGGCTACACCTTC.

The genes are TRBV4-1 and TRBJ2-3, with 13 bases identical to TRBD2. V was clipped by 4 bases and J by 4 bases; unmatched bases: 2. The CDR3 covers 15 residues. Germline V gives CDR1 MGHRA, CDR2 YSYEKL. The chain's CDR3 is CASSLTSGGADTQYF. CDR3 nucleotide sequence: TGCGCCAGCAGCCTCACTAGCGGGGGGGCAGATACGCAGTATTTT.

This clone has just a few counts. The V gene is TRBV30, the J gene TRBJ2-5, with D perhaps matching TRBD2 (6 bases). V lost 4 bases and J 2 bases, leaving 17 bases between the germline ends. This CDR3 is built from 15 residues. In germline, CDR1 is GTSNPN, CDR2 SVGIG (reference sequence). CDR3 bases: TGTGCCTGGAACACCGCGGGACTTATACAAGAGACCCAGTACTTC. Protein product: CAWNTAGLIQETQYF.

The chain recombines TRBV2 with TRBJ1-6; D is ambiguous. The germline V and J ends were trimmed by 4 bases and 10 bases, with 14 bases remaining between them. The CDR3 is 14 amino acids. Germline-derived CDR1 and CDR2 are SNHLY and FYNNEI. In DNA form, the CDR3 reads TGTGCCAGCAGTGGAGGACTGTTACCCTCACCCCTCCACTTT. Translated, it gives CASSGGLLPSPLHF. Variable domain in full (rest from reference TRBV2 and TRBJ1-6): EPEVTQTPSHQVTQMGQEVILRCVPISNHLYFYWYRQILGQKVEFLVSFYNNEISEKSEIFDDQFSVERPDGSNFTLKIRSTKLEDSAMYFCASSGGLLPSPLHFGNGTRLTVT.

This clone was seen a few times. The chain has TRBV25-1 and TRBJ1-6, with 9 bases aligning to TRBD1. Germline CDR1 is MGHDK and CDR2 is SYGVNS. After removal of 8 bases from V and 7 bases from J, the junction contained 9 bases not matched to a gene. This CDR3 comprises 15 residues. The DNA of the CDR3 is TGTGCCAGCGGCACTTTAGGGACAGGGAATTCACCCCTCCACTTT. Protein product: CASGTLGTGNSPLHF.

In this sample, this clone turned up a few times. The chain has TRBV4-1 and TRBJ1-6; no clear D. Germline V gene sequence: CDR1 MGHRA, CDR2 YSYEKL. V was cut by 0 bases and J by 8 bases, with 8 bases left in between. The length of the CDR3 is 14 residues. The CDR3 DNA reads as TGCGCCAGCAGCCAAGAGTCCCGCGATTCACCCCTCCACTTT. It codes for CASSQESRDSPLHF.

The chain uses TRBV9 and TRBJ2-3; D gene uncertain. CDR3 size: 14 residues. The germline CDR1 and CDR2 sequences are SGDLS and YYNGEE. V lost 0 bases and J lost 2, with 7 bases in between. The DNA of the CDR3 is TGTGCCAGCAGCGTAGTGGTACACACAGATACGCAGTATTTT. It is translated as CASSVVVHTDTQYF.

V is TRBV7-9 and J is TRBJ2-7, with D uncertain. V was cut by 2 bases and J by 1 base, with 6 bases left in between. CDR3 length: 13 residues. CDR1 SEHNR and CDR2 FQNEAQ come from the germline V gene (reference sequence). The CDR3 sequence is CASSLSPSYEQYF. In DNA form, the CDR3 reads TGTGCCAGCAGCTTATCCCCTTCCTACGAGCAGTACTTC.

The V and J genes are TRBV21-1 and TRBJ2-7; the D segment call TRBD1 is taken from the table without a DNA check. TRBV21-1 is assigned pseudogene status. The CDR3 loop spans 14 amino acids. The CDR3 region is CASSKARGQREQYF. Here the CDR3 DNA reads TGTGCCAGCAGCAAAGCGAGGGGACAGCGCGAGCAGTACTTC.

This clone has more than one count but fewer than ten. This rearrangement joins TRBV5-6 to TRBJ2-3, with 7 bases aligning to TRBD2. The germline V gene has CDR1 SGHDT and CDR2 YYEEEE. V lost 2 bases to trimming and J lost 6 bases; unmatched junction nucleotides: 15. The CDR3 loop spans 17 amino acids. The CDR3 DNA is TGTGCCAGCAGCTTTGGCGCATCGGGACTAACCGGGGATACGCAGTATTTT. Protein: CASSFGASGLTGDTQYF.

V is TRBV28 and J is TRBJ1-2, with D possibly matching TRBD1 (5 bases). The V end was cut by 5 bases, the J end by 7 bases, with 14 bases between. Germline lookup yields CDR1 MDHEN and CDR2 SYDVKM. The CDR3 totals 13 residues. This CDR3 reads CASSTRQSLGYTF. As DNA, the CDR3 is TGTGCCAGCAGTACAAGACAGTCCCTTGGCTACACCTTC.

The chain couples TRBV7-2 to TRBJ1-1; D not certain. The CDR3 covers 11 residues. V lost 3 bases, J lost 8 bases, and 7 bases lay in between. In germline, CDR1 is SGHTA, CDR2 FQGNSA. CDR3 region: CASSFYQEAFF. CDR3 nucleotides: TGTGCCAGCAGCTTTTACCAGGAAGCTTTCTTT. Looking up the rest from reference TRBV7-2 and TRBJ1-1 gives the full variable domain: GAGVSQSPSNKVTEKGKDVELRCDPISGHTALYWYRQSLGQGLEFLIYFQGNSAPDKSGLPSDRFSAERTGGSVSTLTIQRTQQEDSAVYLCASSFYQEAFFGQGTRLTVV.

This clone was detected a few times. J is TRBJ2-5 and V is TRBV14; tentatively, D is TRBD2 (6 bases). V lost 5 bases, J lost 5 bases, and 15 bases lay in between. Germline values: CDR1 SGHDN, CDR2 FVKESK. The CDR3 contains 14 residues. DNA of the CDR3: TGTGCCAGCAGCGAACGACTAGTTAGCGAGACCCAGTACTTC. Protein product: CASSERLVSETQYF.

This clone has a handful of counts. The CDR3 region is CASARGLSGYTF. The DNA of the CDR3 is TGTGCCAGCGCGAGGGGGCTTTCGGGCTACACCTTC. V usage is TRBV13 and J usage is TRBJ1-2; 7 nucleotides line up with TRBD1. Germline lookup yields CDR1 PRHDT and CDR2 FYEKMQ (reference sequence). The CDR3 has 12 amino acids. V lost 8 bases, J lost 8 bases, and 8 bases stayed unmatched.